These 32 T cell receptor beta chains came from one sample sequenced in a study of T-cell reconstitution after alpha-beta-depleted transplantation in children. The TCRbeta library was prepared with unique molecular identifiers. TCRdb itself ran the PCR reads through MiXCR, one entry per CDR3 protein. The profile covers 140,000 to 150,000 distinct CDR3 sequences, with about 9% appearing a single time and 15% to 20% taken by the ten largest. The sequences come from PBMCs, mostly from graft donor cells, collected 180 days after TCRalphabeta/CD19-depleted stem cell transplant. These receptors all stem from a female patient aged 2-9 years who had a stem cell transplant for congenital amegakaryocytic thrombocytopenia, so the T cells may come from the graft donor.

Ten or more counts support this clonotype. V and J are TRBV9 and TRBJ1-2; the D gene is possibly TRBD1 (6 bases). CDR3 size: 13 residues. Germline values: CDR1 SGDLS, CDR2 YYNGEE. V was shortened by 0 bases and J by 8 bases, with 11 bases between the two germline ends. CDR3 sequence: CASSVAQGDGYTF. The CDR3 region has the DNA TGTGCCAGCAGCGTAGCACAGGGTGACGGCTACACCTTC.

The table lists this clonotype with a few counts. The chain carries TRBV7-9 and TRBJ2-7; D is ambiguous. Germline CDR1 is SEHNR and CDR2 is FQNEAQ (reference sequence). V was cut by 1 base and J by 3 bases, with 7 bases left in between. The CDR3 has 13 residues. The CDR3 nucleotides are TGTGCCAGCAGCTTAGTTCCGATCTACGAGCAGTACTTC. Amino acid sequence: CASSLVPIYEQYF.

This CDR3 reads CSARGGRGSDYEQYF. CDR3 coding DNA: TGCAGTGCTAGGGGTGGCAGGGGATCCGACTACGAGCAGTACTTC. The gene calls are TRBV20-1 and TRBJ2-7, with D maybe TRBD1 (6 bases). The germline CDR1 and CDR2 sequences are DFQATT and SNEGSKA (reference sequence). This CDR3 region has 15 residues. The ends were cut back, 3 bases at V and 3 bases at J, with 18 bases in the middle.

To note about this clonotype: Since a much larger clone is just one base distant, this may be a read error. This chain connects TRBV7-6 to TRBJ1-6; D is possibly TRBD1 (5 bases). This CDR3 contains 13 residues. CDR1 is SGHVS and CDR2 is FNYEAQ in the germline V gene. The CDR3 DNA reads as TGTGCCAGCAGCGTGCAGGGTCGGTCACCCATCCACTTT. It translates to CASSVQGRSPIHF.

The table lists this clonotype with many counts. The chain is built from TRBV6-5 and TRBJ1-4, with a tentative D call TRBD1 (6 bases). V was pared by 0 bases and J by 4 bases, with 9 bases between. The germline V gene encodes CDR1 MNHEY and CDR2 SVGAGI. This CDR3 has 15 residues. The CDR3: CASSYSLGGNEKLFF. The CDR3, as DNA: TGTGCCAGCAGTTACTCGTTAGGGGGTAATGAAAAACTGTTTTTT.

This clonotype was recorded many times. DNA of the CDR3: TGTGCCAGCAGTGGCCCTGGGGGCTACACCTTC. Its protein product is CASSGPGGYTF. The chain couples TRBV27 to TRBJ1-2; D not certain. There are 11 residues in the CDR3. Trimming cost V 5 bases and J 8 bases, with 9 bases left between them. Germline V CDR1 and CDR2: MNHEY, SMNVEV (reference sequence).

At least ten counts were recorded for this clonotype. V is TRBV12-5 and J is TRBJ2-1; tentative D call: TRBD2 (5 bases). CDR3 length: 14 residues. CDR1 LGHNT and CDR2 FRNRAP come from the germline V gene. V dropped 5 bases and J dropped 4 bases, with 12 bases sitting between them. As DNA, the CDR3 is TGTGCTAGTGGTCCTAGTCGGGGTTACAATGAGCAGTTCTTC. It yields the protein CASGPSRGYNEQFF. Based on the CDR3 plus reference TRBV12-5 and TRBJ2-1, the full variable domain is DARVTQTPRHKVTEMGQEVTMRCQPILGHNTVFWYRQTMMQGLELLAYFRNRAPLDDSGMPKDRFSAEMPDATLATLKIQPSEPRDSAVYFCASGPSRGYNEQFFGPGTRLTVL.

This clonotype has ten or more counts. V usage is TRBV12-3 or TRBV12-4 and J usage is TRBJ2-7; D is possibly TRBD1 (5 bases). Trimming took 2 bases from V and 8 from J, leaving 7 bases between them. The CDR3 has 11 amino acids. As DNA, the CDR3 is TGTGCCAGCAGTTTACGACAGAAGCAGTACTTC. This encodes CASSLRQKQYF.

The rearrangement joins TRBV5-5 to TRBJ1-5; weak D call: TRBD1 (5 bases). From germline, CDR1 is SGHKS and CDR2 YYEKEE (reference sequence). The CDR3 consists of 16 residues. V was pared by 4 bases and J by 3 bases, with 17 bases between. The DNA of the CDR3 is TGTGCCAGCAGCCGGGAGCCGGGACTTCACAATCAGCCCCAGCATTTT. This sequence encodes CASSREPGLHNQPQHF.

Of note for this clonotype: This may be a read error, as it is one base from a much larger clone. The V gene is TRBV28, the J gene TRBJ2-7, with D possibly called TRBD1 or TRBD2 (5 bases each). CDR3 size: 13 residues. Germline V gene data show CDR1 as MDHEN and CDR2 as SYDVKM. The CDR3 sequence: CASSLGTLYDQYF. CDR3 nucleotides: TGTGCCAGCAGTCTTGGGACCCTGTACGACCAGTACTTC.

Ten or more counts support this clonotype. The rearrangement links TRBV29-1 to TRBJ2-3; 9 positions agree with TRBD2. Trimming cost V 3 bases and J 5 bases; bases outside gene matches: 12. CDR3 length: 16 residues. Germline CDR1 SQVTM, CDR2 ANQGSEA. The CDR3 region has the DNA TGCAGCGTTGACCACGGGACTAGCCGCCCTATAGATACGCAGTATTTT. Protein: CSVDHGTSRPIDTQYF.

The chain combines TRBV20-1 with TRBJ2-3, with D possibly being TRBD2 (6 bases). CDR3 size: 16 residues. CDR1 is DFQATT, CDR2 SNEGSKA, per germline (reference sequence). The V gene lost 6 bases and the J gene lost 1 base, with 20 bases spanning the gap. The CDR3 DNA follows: TGCAGTGCCGTCAGCGGGTATAAGAAGGGCACAGATACGCAGTATTTT. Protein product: CSAVSGYKKGTDTQYF.

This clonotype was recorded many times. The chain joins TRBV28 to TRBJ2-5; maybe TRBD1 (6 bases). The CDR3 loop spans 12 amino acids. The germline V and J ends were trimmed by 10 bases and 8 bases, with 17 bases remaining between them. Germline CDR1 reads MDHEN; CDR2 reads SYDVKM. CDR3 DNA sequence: TGTGCCACCTTAGCCGGGACACCTACCCAGTACTTC. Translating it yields CATLAGTPTQYF. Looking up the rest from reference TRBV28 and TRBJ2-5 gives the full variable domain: DVKVTQSSRYLVKRTGEKVFLECVQDMDHENMFWYRQDPGLGLRLIYFSYDVKMKEKGDIPEGYSVSREKKERFSLILESASTNQTSMYLCATLAGTPTQYFGPGTRLLVL.

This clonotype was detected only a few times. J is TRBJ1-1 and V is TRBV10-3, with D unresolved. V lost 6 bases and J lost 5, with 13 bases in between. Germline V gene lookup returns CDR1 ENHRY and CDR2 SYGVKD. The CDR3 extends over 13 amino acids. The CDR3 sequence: CAIRPREQTEAFF. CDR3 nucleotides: TGTGCCATCAGACCCCGGGAACAGACTGAAGCTTTCTTT.

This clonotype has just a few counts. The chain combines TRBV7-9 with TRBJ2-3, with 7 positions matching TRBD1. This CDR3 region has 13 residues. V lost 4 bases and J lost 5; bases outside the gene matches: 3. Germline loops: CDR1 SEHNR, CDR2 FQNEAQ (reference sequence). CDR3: CASSWGTEDTQYF. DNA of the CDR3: TGTGCCAGCAGCTGGGGGACAGAAGATACGCAGTATTTT.

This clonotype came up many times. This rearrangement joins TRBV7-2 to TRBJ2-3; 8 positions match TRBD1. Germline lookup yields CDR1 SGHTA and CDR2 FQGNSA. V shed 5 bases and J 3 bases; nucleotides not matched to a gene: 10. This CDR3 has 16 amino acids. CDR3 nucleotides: TGTGCCAGCAGCACGGCGGGACAGGTGTCGACAGATACGCAGTATTTT. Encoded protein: CASSTAGQVSTDTQYF.

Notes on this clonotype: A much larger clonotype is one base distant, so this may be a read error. In nucleotides, the CDR3 is TGTGCCAGCAGCTTGCGTCTAGCGGGAGTATGGGATGTAAAATCTGGGGCCAACGGCCTGACTTTC. Protein product: CASSLRLAGVWDVKSGANGLTF. The chain employs TRBV11-1 and TRBJ2-6; 10 nucleotides agree with TRBD2. CDR1 and CDR2 from the germline V gene are SGHAT and FQDESV (reference sequence). The CDR3 totals 22 residues.

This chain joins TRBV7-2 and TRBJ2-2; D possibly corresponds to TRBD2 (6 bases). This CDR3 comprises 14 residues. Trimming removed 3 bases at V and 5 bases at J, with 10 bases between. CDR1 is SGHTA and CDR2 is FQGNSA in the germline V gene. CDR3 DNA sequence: TGTGCCAGCAGCTTGGGGGGTGGGACCGGGGAGCTGTTTTTT. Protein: CASSLGGGTGELFF. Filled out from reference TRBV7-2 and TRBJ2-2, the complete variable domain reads GAGVSQSPSNKVTEKGKDVELRCDPISGHTALYWYRQSLGQGLEFLIYFQGNSAPDKSGLPSDRFSAERTGGSVSTLTIQRTQQEDSAVYLCASSLGGGTGELFFGEGSRLTVL.

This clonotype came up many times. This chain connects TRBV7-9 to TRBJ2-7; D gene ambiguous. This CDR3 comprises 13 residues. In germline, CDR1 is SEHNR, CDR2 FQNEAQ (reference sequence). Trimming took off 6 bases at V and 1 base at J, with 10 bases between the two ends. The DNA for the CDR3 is TGTGCCAGCAGTCGGACCCCTTCCTACGAGCAGTACTTC. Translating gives CASSRTPSYEQYF.

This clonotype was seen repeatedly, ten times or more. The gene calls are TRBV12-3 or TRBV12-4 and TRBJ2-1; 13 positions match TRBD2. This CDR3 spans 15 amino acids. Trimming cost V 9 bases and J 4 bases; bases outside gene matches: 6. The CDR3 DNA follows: TGTGCCAGAGGACTAGCGGGAGTGCGGTACAATGAGCAGTTCTTC. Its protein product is CARGLAGVRYNEQFF.

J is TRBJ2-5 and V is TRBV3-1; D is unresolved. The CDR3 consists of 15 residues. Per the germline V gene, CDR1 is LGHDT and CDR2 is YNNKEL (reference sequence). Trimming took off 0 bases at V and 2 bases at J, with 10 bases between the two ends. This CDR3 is CASSQDPAVQETQYF. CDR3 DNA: TGTGCCAGCAGCCAAGATCCAGCCGTACAAGAGACCCAGTACTTC.

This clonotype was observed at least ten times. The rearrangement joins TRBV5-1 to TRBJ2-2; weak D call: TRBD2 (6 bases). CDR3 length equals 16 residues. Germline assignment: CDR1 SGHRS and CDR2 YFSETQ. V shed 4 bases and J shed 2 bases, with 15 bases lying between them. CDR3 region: CASSRGPGANTGELFF. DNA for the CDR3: TGCGCCAGCAGCCGGGGACCGGGAGCAAACACCGGGGAGCTGTTTTTT. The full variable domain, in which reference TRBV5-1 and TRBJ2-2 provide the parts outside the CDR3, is KAGVTQTPRYLIKTRGQQVTLSCSPISGHRSVSWYQQTPGQGLQFLFEYFSETQRNKGNFPGRFSGRQFSNSRSEMNVSTLELGDSALYLCASSRGPGANTGELFFGEGSRLTVL.

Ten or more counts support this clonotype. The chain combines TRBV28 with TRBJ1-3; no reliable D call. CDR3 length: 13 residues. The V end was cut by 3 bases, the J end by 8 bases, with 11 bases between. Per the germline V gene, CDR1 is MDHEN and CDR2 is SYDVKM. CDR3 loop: CASSFDRGYTIYF. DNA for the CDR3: TGTGCCAGCAGTTTCGACCGCGGCTACACCATATATTTT.

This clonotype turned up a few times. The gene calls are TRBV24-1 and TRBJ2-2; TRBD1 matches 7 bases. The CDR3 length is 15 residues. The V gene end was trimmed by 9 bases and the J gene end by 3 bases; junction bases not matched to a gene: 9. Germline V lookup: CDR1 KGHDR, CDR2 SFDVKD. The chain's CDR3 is CATDNQGVDTGELFF. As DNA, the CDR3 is TGTGCCACCGACAATCAGGGGGTGGACACCGGGGAGCTGTTTTTT.

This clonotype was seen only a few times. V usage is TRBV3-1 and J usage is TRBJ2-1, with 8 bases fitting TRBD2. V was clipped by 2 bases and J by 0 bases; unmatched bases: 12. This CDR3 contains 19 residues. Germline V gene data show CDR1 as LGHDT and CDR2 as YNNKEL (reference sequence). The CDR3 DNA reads TGTGCCAGCAGCCAATACATTGGCCGCGGGGGGAGCTCCTACAATGAGCAGTTCTTC. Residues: CASSQYIGRGGSSYNEQFF.

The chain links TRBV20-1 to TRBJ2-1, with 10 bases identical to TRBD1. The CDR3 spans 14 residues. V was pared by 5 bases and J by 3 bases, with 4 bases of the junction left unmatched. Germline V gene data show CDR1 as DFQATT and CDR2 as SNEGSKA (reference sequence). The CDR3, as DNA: TGCAGTGCTCCGGACAGGGGGTACTACAATGAGCAGTTCTTC. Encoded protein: CSAPDRGYYNEQFF.

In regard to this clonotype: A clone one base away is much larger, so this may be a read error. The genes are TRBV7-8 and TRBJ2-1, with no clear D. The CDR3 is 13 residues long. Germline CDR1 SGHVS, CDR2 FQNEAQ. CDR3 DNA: TGTCCCAGCAGCTTAGTCAGGCTCAATGAGCAGTTCTTC. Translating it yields CPSSLVRLNEQFF.

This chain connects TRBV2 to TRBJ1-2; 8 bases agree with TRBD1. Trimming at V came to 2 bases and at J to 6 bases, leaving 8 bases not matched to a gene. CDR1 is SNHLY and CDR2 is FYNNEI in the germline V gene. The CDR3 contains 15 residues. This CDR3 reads CASSEIPAGGNGYTF. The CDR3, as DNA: TGTGCCAGCAGTGAAATCCCCGCAGGGGGCAATGGCTACACCTTC. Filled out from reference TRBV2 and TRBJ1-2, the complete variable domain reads EPEVTQTPSHQVTQMGQEVILRCVPISNHLYFYWYRQILGQKVEFLVSFYNNEISEKSEIFDDQFSVERPDGSNFTLKIRSTKLEDSAMYFCASSEIPAGGNGYTFGSGTRLTVV.

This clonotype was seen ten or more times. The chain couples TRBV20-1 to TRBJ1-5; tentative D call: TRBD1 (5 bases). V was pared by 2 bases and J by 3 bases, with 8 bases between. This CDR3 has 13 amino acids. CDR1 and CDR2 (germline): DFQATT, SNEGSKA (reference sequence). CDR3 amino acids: CSARRQLNQPQHF. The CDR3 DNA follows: TGCAGTGCTAGAAGACAGCTCAATCAGCCCCAGCATTTT.

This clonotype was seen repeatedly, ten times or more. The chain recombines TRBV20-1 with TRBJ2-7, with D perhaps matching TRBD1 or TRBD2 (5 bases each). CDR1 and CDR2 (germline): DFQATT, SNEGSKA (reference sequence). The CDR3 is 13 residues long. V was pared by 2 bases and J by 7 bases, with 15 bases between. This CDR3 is CSARTFRGREQYF. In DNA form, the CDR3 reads TGCAGTGCTAGAACCTTTCGGGGCAGGGAGCAGTACTTC.

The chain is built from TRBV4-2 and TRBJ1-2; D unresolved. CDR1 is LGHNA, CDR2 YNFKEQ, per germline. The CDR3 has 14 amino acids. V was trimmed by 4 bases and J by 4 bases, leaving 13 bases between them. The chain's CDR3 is CASSPGRFCYGYTF. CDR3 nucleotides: TGTGCCAGCAGCCCCGGGCGGTTCTGCTATGGCTACACCTTC.

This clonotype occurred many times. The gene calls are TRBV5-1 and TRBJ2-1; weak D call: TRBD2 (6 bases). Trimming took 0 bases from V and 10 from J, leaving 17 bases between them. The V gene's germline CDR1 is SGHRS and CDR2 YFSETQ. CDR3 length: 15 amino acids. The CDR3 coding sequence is TGCGCCAGCAGCTTGGGGGGTGCGGGGTTAGGGGAGCAGTTCTTC. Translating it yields CASSLGGAGLGEQFF.